This TCR beta chain was sequenced in a study of T cell responses to AZD1222 COVID-19 vaccine. The wider study: Second-dose intervals of approximately 4 or approximately 12 weeks were pooled.

Clones were sequenced by immunoSEQ multiplex PCR, and TCRdb holds only the in-frame ones, with some missing. This table holds roughly 180,000 clones, about 94% found once. Remarks on this clone: Its matching antigen is unknown.

The germline V gene has CDR1 MNHNY and CDR2 SVGAGI (reference sequence). The CDR3 is 14 amino acids. Losses at the gene ends were 8 bases for V and 7 bases for J; bases not matched to a gene: 3. Study findings and constraints: Baseline serology detected seropositivity in only 5 or 6 AZD1222 recipients. The study found Spike-specific TCR breadth and depth rose after two AZD1222 doses.

This TCR came from an adult in good health. The rearrangement joins TRBV6-6 to TRBJ2-2, with 14 bases that match TRBD2. Source: peripheral blood, taken on day 0 of AZD1222 vaccination. The CDR3 region is CASAGTSGSGELFF. CDR3 sequence (DNA): TGTGCCAGCGCCGGGACTAGCGGGAGCGGGGAGCTGTTTTTT.